This TCR beta chain came from a study of cytomegalovirus exposure and HLA in healthy donors listed by TCRdb under 2017. For context, the study as a whole: An earlier analysis of some 550 of the donors reported 250 to 300 Gb of sequence data and around 120 million unique TCR beta sequences from 150 million to 200 million T cells. An early release that covered roughly 600 HLA-typed donors contained approximately 300 gigabases of sequencing data and approximately 85 million unique TCR sequences. The genetic ancestry cluster associated with self-reported Caucasian donors included approximately 85% of the 300 to 450 genotyped donors. The study aimed to test whether cataloging public T cell receptors could reveal signatures of past pathogen exposure. Using immunosequencing, the study profiled T cell repertoires from 666 subjects and related those repertoires to cytomegalovirus serostatus. Besides the first cohort of roughly 640 subjects, a separate validation cohort made up of about 120 different subjects was used. The study combined high-throughput TCR immunosequencing, statistical association of individual TCRs with disease status, and machine learning to predict cytomegalovirus infection status. A later analysis re-analyzed previously published TCR beta repertoires from 660 or so donors and added high-resolution HLA genotyping to study TCR occurrence patterns. In the later analysis, no new phenotypic data were used to find candidate immune exposures; instead, reliance was placed on TCR beta sequences and their occurrence across donors. An earlier analysis of several hundred of the donors applied high-throughput TCR beta sequencing to assess whether each TCR beta V gene segment acted as functional or pseudogenic. Donor age, sex, ethnicity and CMV serostatus were collected together with the repertoire data. A later genetic analysis used genome-wide SNP genotypes for about 60% of the roughly 700 donors, treating that subset as a discovery cohort. All discovery cohort repertoires had been generated on a single sequencing platform. HLA typing covered class I and class II loci at four-digit resolution. The number of typed donors differed by locus: roughly 620-630 for A, B, C, DRB1 and DQB1; some 540 for DQA1; 606 for DPA1; and about 450 for DPB1. Four to six DR-DQ haplotypes were handled as single units for association and clustering, since linkage in the cohort was strong. Among 300 to 500 genotyped donors of the cohort, an average of roughly 230,000 unique TCR beta nucleotide sequences was sequenced per donor, of which about 18% were non-productive. What the authors observed across the whole study: A group of highly shared sequence variants was considered likely to be a technical artifact of the sequencing pipeline. Correlated functional status among segregating V segments might reflect linkage disequilibrium, but an unknown experimental factor could not be ruled out. The study listed approximately 160 TCR beta chains as associated with cytomegalovirus. Specific HLA alleles were associated with 16,951 TCR beta sequences at a false discovery rate of 0.05 in a later analysis. CMV serostatus was the only immune exposure information available for the cohort. According to a later genetic analysis, donors in an Asian-associated ancestry cluster had fewer N-insertions in productive TCRs than the roughly 700-donor mean. The presence/absence analyses assumed that sequencing depth was roughly uniform across donors, and that assumption may not be true. The classifier was reported to diagnose cytomegalovirus status with high specificity and sensitivity in both the original and validation cohorts. It was suggested by the authors that the approach could potentially be generalized to other disease states and immunological phenotypes. A further reported finding was that TCR beta sequences accurately predicted the HLA-A and HLA-B alleles for most subjects in the first cohort. Because counts were too low, 15 or so rarely observed V segments, including chromosome 9 orphons, were excluded from the earlier analysis of several hundred of the donors. Broadly in line with IMGT annotations, most TCR beta V segments showed up in productive rearrangements about 87% or about 30% of the time in an earlier analysis of several hundred of the donors. The 87-base-pair reads could not distinguish some IMGT-functional V segments, including TRBV6-2 and TRBV6-3, so those segments were excluded. Several of the top co-occurrence clusters appeared to be linked to parvovirus B19, influenza, CMV and Epstein-Barr virus, according to a later analysis. While some public TCRs were present in many individuals, most TCR sequences turned up only very rarely across donors. HLA typing was unavailable for some donors at each locus, so association tests used only the typed subset. In a later analysis, the rate of TCR association differed among HLA loci, with DRB1 alleles having the most associated TCRs and HLA-C alleles having the fewest. In a later analysis, HLA-associated TCR beta chains were found to be more clonally expanded and to have lower generation probabilities than equally common non-associated chains. An association between a missense DCLRE1C variant and V-gene and J-gene trimming of TCR beta chains was found in a later genetic analysis and replicated in an independent cohort. In this cohort, only TCR beta chains were sequenced, and detectable features were limited by the absence of alpha or paired-chain data. Strong co-occurrence of HLA alleles, especially DR and DQ, made assigning TCR associations to individual alleles difficult. In vitro tests confirmed that a few of the cytomegalovirus-associated TCR beta chains recognize cytomegalovirus antigens. Most CMV-associated TCR beta chains appeared to be HLA-restricted in a later analysis, and the HLA associations seemed to be driven largely by CMV exposure.

The cohort was made up of roughly 670 healthy bone marrow donors. Cohort members were all nominally healthy when sampled, although unrecorded immune exposures were likely present. The donor was CMV seronegative and was included in the group of under 450 seronegative cohort members. A peripheral blood sample was provided by each donor, and peripheral blood mononuclear cells were used for TCR beta sequencing. The Qiagen DNeasy Blood Extraction Kit was used to extract genomic DNA from the blood cell samples. From the cysteine up to the phenylalanine, the CDR3 has a length of 17 residues. Only the CDR3 portion is preserved as DNA: 51 bases, with reading frame beginning at the first base. V lost 5 bases and J lost 5 bases, and the count of bases not matched to a germline gene is 13. Looking up the germline V gene yields CDR1 SGHTA and CDR2 FQGNSA. Libraries were built with the immunoSEQ multiplex PCR assay. For the multiplex PCR, a mixture combining 60 forward primers for TCR Vbeta segments and 13 reverse primers for TCR Jbeta segments was used. Amplification of the CDR3 region of rearranged TCR beta genes was performed with a multiplex PCR assay on genomic DNA. The amplified TCR beta libraries were sequenced on the Illumina HiSeq System as 87-base-pair reads. The paper's processing steps were these. A later analysis tallied tens of millions of unique TCR beta chains across the 666 repertoires, and approximately 9.9 million of those chains were shared by two or more donors. To remove PCR and sequencing errors, raw reads were error-corrected and collapsed into unique sequences using a nearest-neighbor algorithm that merged closely related sequences. To assign V, D and J gene segments, CDR3 sequences were aligned to IMGT reference sequences. Each retained sequence needed at least a six-nucleotide match to both a V gene segment and a J gene segment. A rearrangement was called productive if the CDR3 had no stop codons and remained in frame with V and J, and every other rearrangement was called non-productive. Following IMGT convention, CDR3 was defined as the stretch from the second conserved V-encoded cysteine up to the conserved J-encoded phenylalanine. The earlier analysis of some 600 of the donors excluded sequences that lacked an unambiguous match to a single V gene segment. In an earlier analysis of a few hundred of the donors, V segments were called functional above 56.7% productive rearrangements and were called segregating when the between-donor standard deviation exceeded 5%. A statistical classification framework was built to diagnose cytomegalovirus status from the catalog of TCR beta chain sequences. A later analysis assigned V and J genes by comparing TCR nucleotide sequences with IMGT/GENE-DB human TR gene sequences. The TCRdist pipeline was used in a later analysis to assign CDR3 sequences and most-parsimonious VDJ recombination scenarios. In a later analysis, every TCR beta chain was defined by the combination of its CDR3 amino acid sequence and its V-gene family, and reads without a unique V-gene family were dropped. In a later analysis, 550 to 650 highly shared, low-generation-probability nucleotide sequences were removed to address suspected cross-contamination and a sequencing artifact. For each public chain, a later analysis derived a clonal expansion index from normalized ranks of inferred template counts within each repertoire. A later analysis computed generation probabilities with a VDJ recombination model fitted to out-of-frame rearrangements, and checked the results against IGoR. In a later analysis, TCR-TCR, TCR-HLA and TCR-CMV co-occurrence was scored with hypergeometric tests, and a repertoire-size bias correction was applied to TCR pairs. A later analysis estimated false discovery rates by permuting HLA or CMV assignments 20 times. In a later analysis, co-occurring TCRs were grouped using DBSCAN, and TCRdist sequence similarity was added for clustering within HLA-allele-positive subsets. For co-occurrence clustering, repertoires with fewer than 30,000 or more than 120,000 public chains were excluded, along with four or five repertoires with anomalous nucleotide sharing. TCRdb took over this immuneACCESS table, retaining in-frame rearrangements with V and J assigned. Such tables are incomplete; in checked studies, under half of the missing clones stem from an unresolved V gene, and the remainder is unexplained. V and J calls and clone size are copied from that table; D and trimming were computed from the DNA. The table for this sample lists 74,000 or so clones; around 67% of them were counted only once. Around 2% of the sample rests with the top ten.

Note on this clone: Its antigen is still unknown. Within one base of it there is no much larger clone, and no base qualities were kept.

The sequence derives from a woman under 40 in good health and CMV-seronegative. The sequence links TRBV7-2 to TRBJ2-5; the central 11 bases match TRBD2. Sequenced sample: PBMCs. This receptor has the CDR3 CASSPRPEVAGGETQYF. The nucleotides read TGTGCCAGCAGCCCAAGACCCGAGGTAGCGGGGGGGGAGACCCAGTACTTC.